Below, one T cell receptor (beta chain) is given with its context. This sample stems from a study of blood T cell repertoires in COVID-19. Study-wide background: PBMCs, B-cell-depleted T cells, or T cells were the source of the cDNA or gDNA that made up the material.

Per the study methods: Scientists estimated how many nucleated cells there were by amplifying reference gene primers. Here immunoSEQ multiplex PCR was the method, and the copy in TCRdb shows in-frame clones only, minus some. V and J calls plus clone size are reproduced from that table; the DNA served to infer D and trimming. The sample carries 180,000 or so clones, 65% to 85% recorded once. V lost 2 bases and J lost 5; bases outside the gene matches: 15. This CDR3 region has 18 residues. The V gene's germline CDR1 is LNHNV and CDR2 YYDKDF (reference sequence). The receptor was isolated from a woman aged 55-69 years who had recovered from COVID-19. The chain links TRBV15 to TRBJ2-1, with 7 bases that match TRBD2. The sequencing sample was made of PBMCs or T cells enriched from blood (not recorded which). The CDR3 region has the DNA TGTGCCACCAGCAGAATCTCGCTAGGACTAGGAGGGGACAATGAGCAGTTCTTC. It yields the protein CATSRISLGLGGDNEQFF. Based on the CDR3 plus reference TRBV15 and TRBJ2-1, the full variable domain is DAMVIQNPRYQVTQFGKPVTLSCSQTLNHNVMYWYQQKSSQAPKLLFHYYDKDFNNEADTPDNFQSRRPNTSFCFLDIRSPGLGDTAMYLCATSRISLGLGGDNEQFFGPGTRLTVL.